This T cell receptor (beta chain) is from a study of blood T cell repertoires in COVID-19. Study-level background: The analysed material was cDNA or gDNA that came from T cells, B-cell-depleted T cells, or PBMCs.

Germline CDR1 reads LNHDA; CDR2 reads SQIVND (reference sequence). V lost 1 base and J 7 bases, leaving 5 bases between the germline ends. This CDR3 has 13 residues. Sequenced by immunoSEQ multiplex PCR; TCRdb stores in-frame clones only, minus some. The repertoire consists of approximately 300,000 clones, with around 83% occurring once and the leading ten covering approximately 1.2%. The specimen sequenced was peripheral blood. The rearrangement uses TRBV19 and TRBJ1-6, with D tentatively TRBD1 (5 bases). This receptor was obtained from a woman aged 45-65 years with acute or convalescent COVID-19. CDR3 DNA sequence: TGTGCCAGTAGTATAGGGGGCAATTCACCCCTCCACTTT. This encodes CASSIGGNSPLHF.